This TCR beta chain comes out of a study of blood T cell repertoires in COVID-19. Study-wide background: Sites in the United States, Italy and Spain provided acute and convalescent COVID-19 samples. PBMCs, B-cell-depleted T cells, or T cells were the source of the cDNA or gDNA that made up the material.

The table lists this clone with a count of one. Trimming cost V 4 bases and J 6 bases; bases outside gene matches: 9. In germline, CDR1 is KGHDR, CDR2 SFDVKD. CDR3 length: 16 residues. Authors' methods: Nucleated cell number was recorded as an estimate derived from reference gene primer amplification. This table comes from immunoSEQ multiplex PCR, and its TCRdb copy is limited to in-frame clones, with some not included. V and J calls and clone size follow that table, whereas D and trimming were derived from the DNA. The sample comprises more than 200,000 clones, about 87% of which are singletons, and about 1.8% rests with the top ten.

The J gene is TRBJ2-2, the V gene TRBV24-1; 8 nucleotides line up with TRBD1. The clonotype originates from a man between 65 and 85 years old with acute or convalescent COVID-19. Sample: peripheral blood. As DNA, the CDR3 is TGTGCCACCAGTGACCTTGACAGGGGATCGGCCGGGGAGCTGTTTTTT. Protein: CATSDLDRGSAGELFF.